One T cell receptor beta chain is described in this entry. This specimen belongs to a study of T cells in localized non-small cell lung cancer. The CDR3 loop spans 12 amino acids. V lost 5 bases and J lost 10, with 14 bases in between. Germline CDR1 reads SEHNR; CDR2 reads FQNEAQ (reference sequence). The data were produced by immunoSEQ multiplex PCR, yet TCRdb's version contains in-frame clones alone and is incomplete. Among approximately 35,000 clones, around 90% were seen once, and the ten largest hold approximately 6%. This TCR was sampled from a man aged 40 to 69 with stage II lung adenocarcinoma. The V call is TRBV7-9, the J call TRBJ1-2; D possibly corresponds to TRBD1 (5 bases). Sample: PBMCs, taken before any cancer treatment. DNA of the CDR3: TGTGCCAGCAGCGTACGTCAGGGCCACTACACCTTC. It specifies CASSVRQGHYTF.